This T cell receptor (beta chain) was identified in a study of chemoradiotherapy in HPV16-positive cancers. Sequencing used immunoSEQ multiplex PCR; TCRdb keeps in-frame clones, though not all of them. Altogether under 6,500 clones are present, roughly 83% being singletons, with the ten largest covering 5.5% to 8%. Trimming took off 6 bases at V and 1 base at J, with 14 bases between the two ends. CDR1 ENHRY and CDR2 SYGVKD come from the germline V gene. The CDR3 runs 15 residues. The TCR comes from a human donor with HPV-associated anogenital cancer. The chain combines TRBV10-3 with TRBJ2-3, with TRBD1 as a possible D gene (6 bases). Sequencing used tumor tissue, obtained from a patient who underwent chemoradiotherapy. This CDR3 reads CAISPDRPGTDTQYF. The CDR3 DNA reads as TGTGCCATCAGCCCAGACAGGCCAGGCACAGATACGCAGTATTTT.